Listed below are T cell receptor beta chains from one sample, sequenced in a study of T cell responses to AZD1222 COVID-19 vaccine. Here immunoSEQ multiplex PCR was the method, and the copy in TCRdb shows in-frame clones only, minus some. The sample holds 200,000 or so clones, approximately 95% seen once. Sequenced here: peripheral blood, sampled 28 days after the second AZD1222 dose. The origin of the receptors is an adult who received the AZD1222 COVID-19 vaccine. CDR3s include the opening cysteine and the closing phenylalanine or tryptophan. D genes are given only for firm matches. A clone size is listed for some rows: how often the clone was seen (once, few, many), or a class if it is expanded.

V gene	J gene	clone size	D gene	CDR3 protein	CDR3 DNA
TRBV11-2	TRBJ1-4	-	TRBD1	CASSSGQGGEKLFF	TGTGCCAGCAGCTCCGGACAGGGCGGCGAAAAACTGTTTTTT
TRBV3-1/TRBV3-2	TRBJ2-7	-	-	CASSQGPLRASYEQYF	TGTGCCAGCAGCCAAGGCCCCCTACGGGCCAGCTACGAGCAGTACTTC
TRBV9	TRBJ2-7	-	-	CASSTSPSKIGPYEQYF	TGTGCCAGCAGCACCAGCCCCTCCAAGATTGGTCCGTACGAGCAGTACTTC
TRBV30	TRBJ1-2	-	-	CAWSVRTSYGYTF	TGTGCCTGGAGTGTACGGACATCTTATGGCTACACCTTC
TRBV9	TRBJ2-3	-	-	CASTQSPGSRGTDTQYF	TGTGCCAGCACTCAAAGTCCCGGGAGTAGGGGGACAGATACGCAGTATTTT
TRBV5-4	TRBJ1-1	-	-	CASSISGNIEAFF	TGTGCCAGCAGCATCAGTGGTAATATTGAAGCTTTCTTT
TRBV27	TRBJ2-7	-	TRBD2	CASTPLKTSGAYEQYF	TGTGCCAGCACTCCTCTCAAGACTAGCGGGGCCTACGAGCAGTACTTC
TRBV19	TRBJ2-5	-	-	CASKKQGGETQYF	TGTGCCAGTAAGAAACAGGGAGGAGAGACCCAGTACTTC
TRBV7-2	TRBJ1-4	-	-	CASSPQVRIPTNEKLFF	TGTGCCAGCAGCCCCCAGGTTAGGATTCCAACTAATGAAAAACTGTTTTTT
TRBV4-2	TRBJ2-1	-	TRBD2	CASSQWGLAGGLQFF	TGTGCCAGCAGCCAATGGGGACTAGCGGGGGGACTGCAGTTCTTC
TRBV28	TRBJ1-1	few	-	CASSRADMNTEAFF	TGTGCCAGCAGTCGGGCCGATATGAACACTGAAGCTTTCTTT